This T cell receptor (beta chain) was documented in a study of blood T cell repertoires in COVID-19. Study-wide context: The United States, Italy and Spain were the sources of the acute and convalescent COVID-19 samples. Sample material is recorded as cDNA or gDNA derived from T cells, B-cell-depleted T cells, or PBMCs.

Germline CDR1 reads SGHAT; CDR2 reads FQNNGV. V was pared by 0 bases and J by 5 bases, with 4 bases of the junction left unmatched. The CDR3 runs to 17 residues. Authors' data handling: Researchers report that nucleated cell counts were estimated from reference gene primer amplification. Clones were sequenced by immunoSEQ multiplex PCR, and TCRdb holds only the in-frame ones, with some missing. V, J and clone size derive from that table, while D and trimming were established from the DNA sequence. The sample lists 250,000 to 300,000 clones; 80% to 85% were seen once. The specimen sequenced was peripheral blood. The sequence was collected from a man aged 55 to 70 with acute or convalescent COVID-19. This chain links TRBV11-2 with TRBJ2-2; 12 nucleotides align to TRBD2. This CDR3 reads CASSLDWTSGMTGELFF. The CDR3 nucleotides read TGTGCCAGCAGCTTAGATTGGACTAGCGGGATGACCGGGGAGCTGTTTTTT.